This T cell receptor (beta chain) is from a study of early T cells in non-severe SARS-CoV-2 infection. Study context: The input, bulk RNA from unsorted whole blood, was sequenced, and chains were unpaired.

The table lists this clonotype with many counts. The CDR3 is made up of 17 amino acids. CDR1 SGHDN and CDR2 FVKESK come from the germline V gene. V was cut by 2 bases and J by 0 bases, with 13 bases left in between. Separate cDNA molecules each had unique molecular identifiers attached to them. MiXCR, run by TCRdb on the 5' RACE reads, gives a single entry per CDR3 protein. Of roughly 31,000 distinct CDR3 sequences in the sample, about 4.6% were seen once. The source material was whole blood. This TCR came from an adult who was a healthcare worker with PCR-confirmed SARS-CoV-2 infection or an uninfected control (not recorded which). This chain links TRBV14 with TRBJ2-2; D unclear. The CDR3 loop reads CASSQHLGIANTGELFF. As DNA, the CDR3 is TGTGCCAGCAGCCAACATTTGGGAATCGCGAACACCGGGGAGCTGTTTTTT.